This passage covers 2 T cell receptor beta chains from one sample sequenced in a study of cytomegalovirus exposure and HLA in healthy donors. PCR employed 60 Vbeta and 13 Jbeta primers. TCRdb keeps only in-frame clones here, not all; method: immunoSEQ multiplex PCR. The table records about 130,000 clones, 70% to 85% of them present only once. Sequenced input: PBMCs. These receptor sequences come from a male donor in good health and CMV-seropositive.

The chain has TRBV5-4 and TRBJ2-3; the D is unclear. The germline V gene encodes CDR1 SGHNT and CDR2 YYREEE (reference sequence). This CDR3 contains 15 residues. The V end lost 2 bases, the J end lost 0 bases, and 10 bases lay between the germline ends. CDR3 in amino acids: CASSFLVASTDTQYF. The CDR3 DNA reads TGTGCCAGCAGCTTTTTAGTCGCTAGCACAGATACGCAGTATTTT.

The chain recombines TRBV18 with TRBJ2-5; 10 positions match TRBD1. Germline CDR1 reads KGHSH; CDR2 reads LQKENI. This CDR3 has 14 residues. Trimming at V came to 4 bases and at J to 3 bases, leaving 2 bases not matched to a gene. Written as DNA, the CDR3 is TGTGCCAGCTCACTCGGGACAGGGGAAGAGACCCAGTACTTC. Translation gives CASSLGTGEETQYF. Supplemented by reference TRBV18 and TRBJ2-5, the full variable domain reads NAGVMQNPRHLVRRRGQEARLRCSPMKGHSHVYWYRQLPEEGLKFMVYLQKENIIDESGMPKERFSAEFPKEGPSILRIQQVVRGDSAAYFCASSLGTGEETQYFGPGTRLLVL.